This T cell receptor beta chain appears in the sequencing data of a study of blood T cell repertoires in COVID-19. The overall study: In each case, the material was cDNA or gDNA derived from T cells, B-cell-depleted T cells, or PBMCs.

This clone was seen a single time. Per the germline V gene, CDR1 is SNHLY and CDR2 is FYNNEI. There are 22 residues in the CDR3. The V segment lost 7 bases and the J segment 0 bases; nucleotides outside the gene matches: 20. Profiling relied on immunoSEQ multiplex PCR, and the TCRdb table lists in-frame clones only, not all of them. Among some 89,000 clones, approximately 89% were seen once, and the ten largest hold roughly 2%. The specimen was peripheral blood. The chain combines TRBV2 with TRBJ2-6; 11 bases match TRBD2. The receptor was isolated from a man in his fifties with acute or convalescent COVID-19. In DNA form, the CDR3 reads TGTGCCAGCAACGCCCTTAGCGGGGGGGCGAAGGGTGGATACTCTGGGGCCAACGTCCTGACTTTC. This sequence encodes CASNALSGGAKGGYSGANVLTF.